This TCR beta chain emerged from a study of blood T cell repertoires in COVID-19. For the study at large: Samples of COVID-19 (acute and convalescent) were obtained from the United States, Italy and Spain. T cells, B-cell-depleted T cells, or PBMCs supplied cDNA or gDNA.

Per the germline V gene, CDR1 is GTSNPN and CDR2 is SVGIG (reference sequence). V gave up 4 bases and J gave up 4 bases, with 13 bases separating them. This CDR3 region has 13 residues. Authors' processing steps: Scientists estimated how many nucleated cells there were by amplifying reference gene primers. Profiled with immunoSEQ multiplex PCR; TCRdb holds only in-frame clones, not every one. The V and J calls and clone size come from that table; D and trimming were worked out from the DNA. The sample shows approximately 240,000 clones, about four fifths of them seen only once. The gene calls are TRBV30 and TRBJ1-2; a possible D gene is TRBD1 (5 bases). Material: peripheral blood. The origin of this receptor is a woman aged 60-75 years with acute or convalescent COVID-19. The CDR3 bases are TGTGCCTGGACAGGGTTTCTCGGCTATGGCTACACCTTC. Amino acids: CAWTGFLGYGYTF.